Described below is a single TCR beta chain sequence and its context. The CDR3 sequence is 14 residues long. The germline V gene encodes CDR1 MNHEY and CDR2 SMNVEV (reference sequence). V lost 2 bases and J lost 0, with 8 bases in between. This specimen comes from a study of blood T cell repertoires in COVID-19. In the study overall: There were acute and convalescent COVID-19 samples, and they came from the United States, Italy and Spain. PBMCs, B-cell-depleted T cells, or T cells were the source of the cDNA or gDNA that made up the material.

Methods used by the authors: Using reference gene primer amplification, nucleated cell counts were estimated. Profiled with immunoSEQ multiplex PCR; TCRdb holds only in-frame clones, not every one. The V and J calls and the clone size are those of that table, but D and trimming were determined from the DNA. Among around 100,000 clones listed, about nine tenths were seen once. Those enrolled in Seattle joined during active infection and were followed longitudinally afterward. The V gene is TRBV27, the J gene TRBJ2-7; TRBD1 might be the D (6 bases). Sequenced material: peripheral blood. This receptor was obtained from a woman aged 45 to 65 with COVID-19, enrolled during active disease. The CDR3 spells CASSLNRDSYEQYF. DNA of the CDR3: TGTGCCAGCAGTTTAAACAGGGACTCCTACGAGCAGTACTTC.